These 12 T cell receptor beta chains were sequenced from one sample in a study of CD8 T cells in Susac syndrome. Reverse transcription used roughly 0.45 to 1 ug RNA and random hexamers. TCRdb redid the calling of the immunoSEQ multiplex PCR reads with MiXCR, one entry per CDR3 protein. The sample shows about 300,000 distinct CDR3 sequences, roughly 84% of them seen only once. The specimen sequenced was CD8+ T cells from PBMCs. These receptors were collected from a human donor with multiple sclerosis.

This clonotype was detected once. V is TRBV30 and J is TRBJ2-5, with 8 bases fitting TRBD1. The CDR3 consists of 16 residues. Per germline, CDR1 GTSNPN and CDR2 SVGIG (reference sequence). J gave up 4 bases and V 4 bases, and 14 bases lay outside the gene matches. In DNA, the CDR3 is TGTGCCTGGACTCGACAGGGGATACTAAGAGTAGAGACCCAGTACTTC. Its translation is CAWTRQGILRVETQYF.

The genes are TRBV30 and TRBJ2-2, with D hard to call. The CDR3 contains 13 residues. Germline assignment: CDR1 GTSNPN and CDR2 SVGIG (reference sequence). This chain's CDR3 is CAQSWGYTGELFF. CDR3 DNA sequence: TGTGCACAAAGCTGGGGTTACACCGGGGAGCTGTTTTTT.

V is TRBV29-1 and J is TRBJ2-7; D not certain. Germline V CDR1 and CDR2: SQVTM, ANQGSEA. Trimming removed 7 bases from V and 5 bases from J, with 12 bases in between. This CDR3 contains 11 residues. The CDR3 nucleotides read TGCAGCGCTGGCCCCACAGACGAGCAGTACTTC. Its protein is CSAGPTDEQYF.

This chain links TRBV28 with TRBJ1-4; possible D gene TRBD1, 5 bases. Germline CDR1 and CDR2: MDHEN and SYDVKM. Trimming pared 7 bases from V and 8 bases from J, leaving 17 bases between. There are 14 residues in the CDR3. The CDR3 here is CASTVGGVREKLFF. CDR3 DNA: TGTGCCAGCACCGTGGGGGGAGTGAGGGAAAAACTGTTTTTT.

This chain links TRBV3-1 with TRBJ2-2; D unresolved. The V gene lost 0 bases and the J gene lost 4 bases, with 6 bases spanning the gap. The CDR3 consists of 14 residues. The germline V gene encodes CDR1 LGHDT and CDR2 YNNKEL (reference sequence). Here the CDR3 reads CASSQEQVTGELFF. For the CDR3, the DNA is TGTGCCAGCAGCCAAGAACAAGTCACCGGGGAGCTGTTTTTT.

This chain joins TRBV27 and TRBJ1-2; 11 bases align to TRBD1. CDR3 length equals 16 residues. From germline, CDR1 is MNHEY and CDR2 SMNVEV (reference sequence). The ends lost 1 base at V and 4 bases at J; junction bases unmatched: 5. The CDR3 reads CASSLYPGQGGYGYTF. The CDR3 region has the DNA TGTGCCAGCAGTTTATACCCGGGACAGGGGGGCTATGGCTACACCTTC.

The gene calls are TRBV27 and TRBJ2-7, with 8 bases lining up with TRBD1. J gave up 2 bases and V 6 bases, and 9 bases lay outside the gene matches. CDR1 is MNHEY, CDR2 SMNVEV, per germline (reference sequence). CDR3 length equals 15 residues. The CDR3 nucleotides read TGTGCCAGCAGCGCGACCGGACAGGGCACCTACGAGCAGTACTTC. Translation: CASSATGQGTYEQYF.

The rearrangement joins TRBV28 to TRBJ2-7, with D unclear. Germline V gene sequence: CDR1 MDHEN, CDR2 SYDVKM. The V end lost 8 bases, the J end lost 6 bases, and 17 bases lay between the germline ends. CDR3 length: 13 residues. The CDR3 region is CASRGLRRSEQYF. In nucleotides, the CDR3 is TGTGCCAGCCGAGGCTTACGGCGTTCCGAGCAGTACTTC. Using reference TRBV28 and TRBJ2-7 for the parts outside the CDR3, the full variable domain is DVKVTQSSRYLVKRTGEKVFLECVQDMDHENMFWYRQDPGLGLRLIYFSYDVKMKEKGDIPEGYSVSREKKERFSLILESASTNQTSMYLCASRGLRRSEQYFGPGTRLTVT.

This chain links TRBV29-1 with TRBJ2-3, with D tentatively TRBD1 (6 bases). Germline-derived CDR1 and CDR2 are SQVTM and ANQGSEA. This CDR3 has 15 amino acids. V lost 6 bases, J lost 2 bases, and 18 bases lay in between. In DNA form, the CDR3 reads TGCAGCGTGAGCCTCGACAGGATTGCCACAGATACGCAGTATTTT. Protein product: CSVSLDRIATDTQYF.

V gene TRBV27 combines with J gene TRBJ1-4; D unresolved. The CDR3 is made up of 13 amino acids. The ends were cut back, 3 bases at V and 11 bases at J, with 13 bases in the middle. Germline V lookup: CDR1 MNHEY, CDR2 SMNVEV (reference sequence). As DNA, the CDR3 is TGTGCCAGCAGTTTTGGAATGGGAGGGAAACTGTTTTTT. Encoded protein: CASSFGMGGKLFF.

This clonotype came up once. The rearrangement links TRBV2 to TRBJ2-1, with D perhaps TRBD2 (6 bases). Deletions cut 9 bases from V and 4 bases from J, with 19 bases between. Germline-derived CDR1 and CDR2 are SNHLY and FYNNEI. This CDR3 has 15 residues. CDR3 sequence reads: CASRPLAPDYNEQFF. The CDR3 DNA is TGTGCCAGTCGACCGCTAGCGCCAGATTACAATGAGCAGTTCTTC.

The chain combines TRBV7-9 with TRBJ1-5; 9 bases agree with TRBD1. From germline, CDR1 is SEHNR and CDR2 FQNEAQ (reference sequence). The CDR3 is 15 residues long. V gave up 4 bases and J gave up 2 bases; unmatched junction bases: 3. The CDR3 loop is CASSSTGGGNQPQHF. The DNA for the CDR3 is TGTGCCAGCAGCTCGACAGGGGGTGGCAATCAGCCCCAGCATTTT.